This T cell receptor beta chain was documented in a study of blood T cell repertoires in COVID-19 (TCRdb year 2020). For the wider study: Collaborator samples came from the United States, Italy and Spain and covered acute and convalescent phases of COVID-19. A de-identified subject ID, COVID-19 status, age in years and sex were almost always included in the sample metadata. The repertoires were released in a freely available public database intended as a resource for research on the immune response to SARS-CoV-2. The material from the prospective study consisted of cDNA or gDNA derived from T cells, B-cell-depleted T cells, or PBMCs. Where available, HLA class I and class II types were obtained from metadata supplied by the sample provider rather than from assay-based typing. Subjects who had been exposed to COVID-19, were actively infected with it, or had recovered from it provided the deeply sampled blood TCRbeta repertoires that made up the dataset. Samples were obtained from the ongoing ImmuneRACE study (first 160 participants) and from 1,000 to 1,500 subjects provided by 6 global collaborators.

About this clone itself: It has no known antigen specificity. Within one base of it there is no much larger clone, and no base qualities were kept.

Whole blood was collected in K2EDTA tubes by collaborating institutions according to the institutions' own protocols. Collaborator samples were shipped for TCRbeta analysis as frozen whole blood, isolated PBMCs, or DNA extracted from either sample type. Deletion took 1 base off V and 3 bases off J, with a span of 7 bases between the germline ends. The CDR3 runs 13 amino acids, cysteine and phenylalanine included. Of the read, only the CDR3 DNA is kept; its 39 bases are in frame from base 1. CDR1 and CDR2, looked up from the germline V gene, are SGHVS and FQNEAQ. Here is what the overall study found, with its caveats: The quantity of clinical and demographic metadata differed by source and by participant and was supplied without curation.

TCRbeta CDR3 regions were amplified from genomic DNA using the immunoSEQ Assay, a bias-controlled multiplex PCR. Per the original workflow: Within the assay, amplification of reference gene primers was used to estimate how many nucleated cells each sample contained. To quantify the absolute abundance of each unique TCRbeta CDR3 rearrangement, sequence reads were collapsed and filtered. For each sample, productive Simpson clonality was calculated as the square root of Simpson's diversity index over productive rearrangements. The table comes from immuneACCESS by way of TCRdb, which keeps in-frame sequences with V and J called. Part of the clones is missing from these tables; in studies checked, under half for an unresolved V gene and the rest for unknown reasons. V and J calls and clone size come straight from that table; D and trimming were deduced from the DNA. Across this sample there are 150,000 or so clones, with approximately 87% seen only once. The ten largest clones add up to under 4.5% of the sample.

Sequencing input: peripheral blood. This sequence was found in a woman in her seventies with acute or convalescent COVID-19. Recombination joined TRBV7-8 with TRBJ2-7, with no confident D gene call. The nucleotides are TGTGCCAGCAGCTTAGTAGTCGGCTACGAGCAGTACTTC. This is translated as CASSLVVGYEQYF.